The rows below give T cell receptor beta chains drawn from one sample of a study of T cells in Graves' hyperthyroidism and ophthalmopathy. TCRdb used MiXCR to reprocess the multiplex PCR reads, holding one entry per CDR3 protein. This sample carries about 290,000 distinct CDR3 sequences, more than 15% of them seen once, and the ten largest clones take around 55%. The material sequenced was blood. These receptors were taken from a woman aged 55-70 years with Graves' ophthalmopathy. The conserved cysteine and the conserved F or W are not part of the CDR3 here. D genes are given only for firm matches.

TRBV19 NA ASSRSQGNTGELF
TRBV12-3/TRBV12-4 TRBD1 ASSLYRGQPQH
TRBV5-5 NA ASSLVGGQPQH
TRBV7-8 NA ASSLGAGPSGDTEAF
TRBV28 TRBD1 ASRSGQGSTEAF
TRBV13 NA ASSLGGLEKLF
TRBV11-2 NA ASSLGRSREAYNEQF
TRBV20-1 NA SPTADTYNEQF
TRBV5-1 TRBD2 ASSLDGGGTDTQY
TRBV7-2 NA ASSLDRYGYT
TRBV6-1 TRBD1 ASSAHRGHGNTIY
TRBV10-3 TRBD1 AITESTGKMETQTNYGYT
TRBV6-1 NA ASSETADTQY
TRBV18 TRBD2 ASSPPSGVRADTQY
TRBV7-3 NA ASSLSGGAQY
TRBV27 NA ASSPTGAFSYEQY